The 5 T cell receptor beta chains below come from one sample, sequenced in a study of tumor-infiltrating lymphocytes in primary liver carcinoma. Unsorted whole blood yielded blood RNA, and germline DNA was extracted as well. A primer in the constant region served to generate TCR beta cDNA from approximately 500 ng of total RNA. Three nested multiplex PCR rounds, a slightly modified ARM-PCR method, built the TCR beta libraries. TRBV1-TRBV30 forward primers paired with a C-beta reverse primer were used in the first two PCR rounds, which ran approximately 11 cycles each. One entry per CDR3 protein, called by TCRdb with MiXCR from the multiplex PCR reads. The sample has about 200,000 distinct CDR3 sequences, about 65% seen once. The sample comprised peripheral blood. Source of these receptors: an older woman with primary liver carcinoma and hepatitis B virus infection.

The V call is TRBV10-2, the J call TRBJ2-4, with D possibly TRBD1 on 5 matching bases. Germline CDR1 is WSHSY and CDR2 is SAAADI. The CDR3 sequence is 14 residues long. CDR3 in amino acids: CAGNESRGWDIQYF. In nucleotides, the CDR3 is TGCGCGGGCAATGAGTCAAGGGGATGGGACATTCAGTACTTC.

Details on this clonotype: Given the absence of the conserved phenylalanine or tryptophan at the CDR3 end, a read error is likely. The V call is TRBV4-1, the J call TRBJ2-5; D possibly corresponds to TRBD2 (6 bases). Trimming removed 4 bases at V and 5 bases at J, with 17 bases between. Germline CDR1 is MGHRA and CDR2 is YSYEKL. This CDR3 is built from 15 residues. DNA for the CDR3: TGCGCCAGCAGCCGGACGGGACTTTCAATGGAGACCCAGTACTTA. This gives the protein CASSRTGLSMETQYL.

The gene calls are TRBV28 and TRBJ2-1; 8 bases line up with TRBD2. CDR1 and CDR2 (germline): MDHEN, SYDVKM. V trimming: 4 bases; J trimming: 0 bases; junction bases outside the gene matches: 5. The CDR3 contains 16 residues. The CDR3 region is CASSSTGGGSYNEQFF. The CDR3 region has the DNA TGTGCCAGCAGTTCGACGGGGGGGGGCTCCTACAATGAGCAGTTCTTC.

CDR3 loop: CASAWGRSSSYNEQFF. The CDR3 DNA is TGTGCCAGTGCCTGGGGGCGCTCAAGCTCCTACAATGAGCAGTTCTTC. The V and J genes are TRBV11-3 and TRBJ2-1, with D tentatively TRBD1 (6 bases). The CDR3 extends over 16 amino acids. Germline V gene sequence: CDR1 SGHNT, CDR2 YENEEA. The V and J ends lost 9 bases and 0 bases respectively, with 18 bases between them.

The CDR3 DNA sequence: TGTGCCAGCGGCTCGGGGACACTTGATGCTTTCTTT. It specifies CASGSGTLDAFF. The genes are TRBV11-1 and TRBJ1-1; perhaps TRBD1 as D (6 bases). V dropped 8 bases and J dropped 11 bases, with 18 bases sitting between them. The CDR3 spans 12 residues. Germline V gene sequence: CDR1 SGHAT, CDR2 FQDESV (reference sequence). The variable domain in full, completed from reference TRBV11-1 and TRBJ1-1, reads EAEVAQSPRYKITEKSQAVAFWCDPISGHATLYWYRQILGQGPELLVQFQDESVVDDSQLPKDRFSAERLKGVDSTLKIQPAELGDSAMYLCASGSGTLDAFFGQGTRLTVV.